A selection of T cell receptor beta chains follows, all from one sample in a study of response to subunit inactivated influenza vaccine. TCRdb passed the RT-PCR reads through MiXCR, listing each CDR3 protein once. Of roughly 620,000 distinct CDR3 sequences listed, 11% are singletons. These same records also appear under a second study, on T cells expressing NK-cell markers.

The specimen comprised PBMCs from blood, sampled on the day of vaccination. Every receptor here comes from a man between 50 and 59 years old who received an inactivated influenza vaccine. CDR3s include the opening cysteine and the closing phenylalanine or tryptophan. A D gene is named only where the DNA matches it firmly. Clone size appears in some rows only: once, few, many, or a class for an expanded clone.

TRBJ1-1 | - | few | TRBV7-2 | CASSLFGLGATEAFF | TGTGCCAGCAGCTTATTCGGCTTAGGGGCCACTGAAGCTTTCTTT
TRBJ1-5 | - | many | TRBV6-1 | CASSLGGESTQPQHF | TGTGCCAGCAGTCTAGGTGGAGAATCTACTCAGCCCCAGCATTTT
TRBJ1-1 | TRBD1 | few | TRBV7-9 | CATDRDRNTEAFF | TGTGCCACCGACCGGGACAGGAACACTGAAGCTTTCTTT
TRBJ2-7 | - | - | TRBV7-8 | CASSLVPGRVRDEQYF | TGTGCCAGCAGCTTAGTGCCGGGTAGGGTACGGGACGAGCAGTACTTC
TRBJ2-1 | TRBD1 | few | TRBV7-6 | CASSARQGNEQFF | TGTGCCAGCAGCGCCCGACAGGGCAATGAGCAGTTCTTC
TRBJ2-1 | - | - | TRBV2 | CASSEARGQFF | TGTGCCAGCAGTGAAGCAAGGGGGCAGTTCTTC
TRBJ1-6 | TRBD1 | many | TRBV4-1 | CASSQGGQENNSPLHF | TGCGCCAGCAGCCAAGGTGGACAGGAAAATAATTCACCCCTCCACTTT
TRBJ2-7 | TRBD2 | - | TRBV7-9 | CASSKSPGLATYEQYF | TGTGCCAGCAGTAAATCACCGGGACTAGCAACCTACGAGCAGTACTTC
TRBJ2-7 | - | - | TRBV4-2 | CASSQEGAKVHEQYF | TGTGCCAGCAGCCAAGAAGGTGCGAAGGTCCACGAGCAGTACTTC
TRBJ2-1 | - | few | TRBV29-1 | CSVEGNPGSGYNEQFF | TGCAGCGTTGAAGGTAATCCGGGGTCAGGCTACAATGAGCAGTTCTTC
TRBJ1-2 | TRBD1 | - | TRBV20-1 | CSAPRQGGDGYTF | TGCAGTGCCCCCCGACAGGGAGGGGATGGCTACACCTTC
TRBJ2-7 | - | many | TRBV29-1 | CSVEEREAYEQYF | TGCAGCGTTGAAGAGCGGGAAGCCTACGAGCAGTACTTC
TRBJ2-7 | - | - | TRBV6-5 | CASSYRGTVSSYEQYF | TGTGCCAGCAGTTACCGCGGGACCGTGAGCTCCTACGAGCAGTACTTC
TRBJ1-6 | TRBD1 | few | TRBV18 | CASSTQDRGYNSPLHF | TGTGCCAGCTCAACCCAAGACAGGGGCTATAATTCACCCCTCCACTTT
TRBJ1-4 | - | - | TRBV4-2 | CASSQKPGQATNEKLFF | TGTGCCAGCAGCCAAAAGCCGGGACAAGCAACTAATGAAAAACTGTTTTTT
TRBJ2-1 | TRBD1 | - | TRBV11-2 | CASSPTGVRSNEQFF | TGTGCCAGCAGCCCGACAGGGGTAAGAAGCAATGAGCAGTTCTTC
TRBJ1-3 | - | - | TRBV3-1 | CASSQGNSGNTIYF | TGTGCCAGCAGCCAAGGTAACAGCGGAAACACCATATATTTT
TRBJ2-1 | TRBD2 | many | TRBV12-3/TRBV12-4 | CASSIRTSGSNEQFF | TGTGCCAGCAGTATAAGGACTAGCGGGAGCAATGAGCAGTTCTTC
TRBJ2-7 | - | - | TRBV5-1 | CASSLALEGASEQYF | TGCGCCAGCAGCTTGGCGCTGGAAGGCGCTTCCGAGCAGTACTTC
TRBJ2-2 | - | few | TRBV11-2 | CASSTSQGTGELFF | TGTGCCAGCAGCACATCGCAGGGCACCGGGGAGCTGTTTTTT